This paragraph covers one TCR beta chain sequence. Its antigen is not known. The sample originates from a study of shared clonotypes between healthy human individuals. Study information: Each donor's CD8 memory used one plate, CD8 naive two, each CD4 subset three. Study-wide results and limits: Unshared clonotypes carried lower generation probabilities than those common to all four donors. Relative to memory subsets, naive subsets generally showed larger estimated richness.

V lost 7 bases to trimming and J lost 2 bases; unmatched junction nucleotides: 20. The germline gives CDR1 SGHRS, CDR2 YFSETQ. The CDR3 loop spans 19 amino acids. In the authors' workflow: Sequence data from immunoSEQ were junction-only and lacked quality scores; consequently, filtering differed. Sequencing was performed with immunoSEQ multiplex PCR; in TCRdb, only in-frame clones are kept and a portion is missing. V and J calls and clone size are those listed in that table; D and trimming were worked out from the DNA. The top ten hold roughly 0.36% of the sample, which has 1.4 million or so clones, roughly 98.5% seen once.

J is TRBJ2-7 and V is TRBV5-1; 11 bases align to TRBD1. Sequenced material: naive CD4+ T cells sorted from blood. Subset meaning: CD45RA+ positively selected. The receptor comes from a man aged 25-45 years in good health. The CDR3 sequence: CASAEKFGTGGLSTYEQYF. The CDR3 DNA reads TGCGCCAGCGCTGAGAAATTCGGGACAGGGGGTCTTTCCACCTACGAGCAGTACTTC.